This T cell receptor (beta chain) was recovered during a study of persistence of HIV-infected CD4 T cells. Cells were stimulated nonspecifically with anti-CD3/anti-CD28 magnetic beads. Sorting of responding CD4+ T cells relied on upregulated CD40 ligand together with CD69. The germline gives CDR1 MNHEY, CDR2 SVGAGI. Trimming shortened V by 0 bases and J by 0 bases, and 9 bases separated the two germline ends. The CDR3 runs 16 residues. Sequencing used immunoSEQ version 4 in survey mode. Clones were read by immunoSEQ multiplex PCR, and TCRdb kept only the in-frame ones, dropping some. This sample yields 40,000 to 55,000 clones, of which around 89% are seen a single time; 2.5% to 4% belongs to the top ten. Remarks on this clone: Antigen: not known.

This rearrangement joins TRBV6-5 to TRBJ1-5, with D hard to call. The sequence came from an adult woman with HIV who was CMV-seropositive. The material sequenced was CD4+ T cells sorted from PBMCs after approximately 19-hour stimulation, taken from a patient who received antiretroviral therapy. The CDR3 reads CASSYSGSNSNQPQHF. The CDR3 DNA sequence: TGTGCCAGCAGTTACTCGGGCAGTAATAGCAATCAGCCCCAGCATTTT.